This T cell receptor (beta chain) was sequenced in a study of blood T cell repertoires in COVID-19. Study-wide background: Sites across the United States, Italy and Spain contributed samples from acute and convalescent COVID-19. The analysed material was cDNA or gDNA that came from T cells, B-cell-depleted T cells, or PBMCs.

The CDR3 totals 16 residues. The V gene end was trimmed by 5 bases and the J gene end by 5 bases; junction bases not matched to a gene: 7. In germline, CDR1 is MRHNA, CDR2 SNTAGT. As handled by the study authors: Estimation of nucleated cell counts relied on the amplification of reference gene primers. Sequencing was performed with immunoSEQ multiplex PCR; in TCRdb, only in-frame clones are kept and a portion is missing. The V and J calls and clone size are taken from that table; D and trimming were inferred from the DNA. This repertoire shows some 170,000 clones, about three quarters found once; its top ten account for approximately 2.8%.

This receptor was taken from a man between 65 and 85 years old with acute or convalescent COVID-19. The V gene is TRBV6-4, the J gene TRBJ2-1, with TRBD2 matching 12 bases. The sequencing input was peripheral blood. This CDR3 reads CASSRLAGVQDNEQFF. As DNA, the CDR3 is TGTGCCAGCAGTAGACTAGCGGGAGTTCAAGACAATGAGCAGTTCTTC.